This record covers a single TCR beta chain. The antigen remains unidentified. In germline, CDR1 is LGHNA, CDR2 YSLEER. Trimming stripped 1 base from V and 4 bases from J, with 9 bases between. The CDR3 loop spans 14 amino acids. The sample comes from a study of cytomegalovirus exposure and HLA in healthy donors. Study-wide background: Earlier work reported approximately 110 million unique TCR beta sequences from about 179 million T cells. Study conclusions and caveats: It was shown in a later analysis that HLA-associated TCR beta chains were more clonally expanded than other, equally common chains. The investigators catalogued 150 to 200 TCR beta chains as cytomegalovirus-associated.

With 60 Vbeta and 13 Jbeta primers, the PCR was carried out. Authors' data handling: There were about 80 million unique TCR beta chains by a later count, and approximately 10 million of them were shared. The repertoire was sequenced with immunoSEQ multiplex PCR; TCRdb's copy has only in-frame clones and lacks some. The V and J calls and clone size were taken over from that table, and D and trimming were inferred from the DNA. Of fewer than 200,000 clones in the sample, 75% to 90% were seen once. The rearrangement joins TRBV4-3 to TRBJ2-3; a possible D gene is TRBD1 (5 bases). This clonotype originated in a human donor in good health. Sequencing used PBMCs. CDR3 protein: CASSQGGTADTQYF. CDR3 coding DNA: TGCGCCAGCAGCCAAGGGGGCACCGCAGATACGCAGTATTTT.